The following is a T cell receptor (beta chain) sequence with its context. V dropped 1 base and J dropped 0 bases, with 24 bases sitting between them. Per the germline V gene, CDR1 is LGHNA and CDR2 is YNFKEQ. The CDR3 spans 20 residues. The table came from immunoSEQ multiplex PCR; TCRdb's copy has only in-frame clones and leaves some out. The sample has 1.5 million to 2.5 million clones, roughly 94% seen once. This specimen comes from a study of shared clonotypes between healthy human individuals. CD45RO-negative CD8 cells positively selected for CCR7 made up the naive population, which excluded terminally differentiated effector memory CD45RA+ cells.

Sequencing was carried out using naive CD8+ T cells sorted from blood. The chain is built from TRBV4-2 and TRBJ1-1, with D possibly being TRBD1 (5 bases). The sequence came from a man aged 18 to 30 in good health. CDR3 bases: TGTGCCAGCAGCCAAGTGGGAGGGGCCTACTCAATATTCATGAACACTGAAGCTTTCTTT. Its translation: CASSQVGGAYSIFMNTEAFF.